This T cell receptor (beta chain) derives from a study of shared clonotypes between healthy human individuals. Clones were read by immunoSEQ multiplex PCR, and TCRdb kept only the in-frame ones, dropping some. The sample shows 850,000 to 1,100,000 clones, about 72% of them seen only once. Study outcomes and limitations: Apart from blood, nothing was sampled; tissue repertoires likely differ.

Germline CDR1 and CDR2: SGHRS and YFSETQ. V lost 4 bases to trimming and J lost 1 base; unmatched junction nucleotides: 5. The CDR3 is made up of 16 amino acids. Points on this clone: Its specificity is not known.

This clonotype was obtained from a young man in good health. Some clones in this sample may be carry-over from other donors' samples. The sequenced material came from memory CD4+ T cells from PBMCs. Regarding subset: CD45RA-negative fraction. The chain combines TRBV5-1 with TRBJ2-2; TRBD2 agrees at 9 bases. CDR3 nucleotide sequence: TGCGCCAGCAGCGCCACACTAGCGGGGAACACCGGGGAGCTGTTTTTT. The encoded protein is CASSATLAGNTGELFF. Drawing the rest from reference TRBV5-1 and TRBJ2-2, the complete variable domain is KAGVTQTPRYLIKTRGQQVTLSCSPISGHRSVSWYQQTPGQGLQFLFEYFSETQRNKGNFPGRFSGRQFSNSRSEMNVSTLELGDSALYLCASSATLAGNTGELFFGEGSRLTVL.